This note documents a single T cell receptor (beta chain) sequence. This CDR3 has 14 amino acids. The V and J ends lost 1 base and 7 bases, in that order; junction bases with no gene match: 7. CDR1 is SGHAT and CDR2 is FQNNGV in the germline V gene. This entry comes from a study of response to subunit inactivated influenza vaccine. TCRdb ran MiXCR on the RT-PCR reads and lists one entry per CDR3 protein. In the table there are 180,000 or so distinct CDR3 sequences, about an eighth of which are singletons. These same data were also listed under a study on T cells expressing NK-cell markers. That work states: The cDNA for TCR beta came from 5'RACE template switching with UMIs.

The receptor was isolated from a man between 45 and 60 years old who received an inactivated influenza vaccine. The V and J genes are TRBV11-2 and TRBJ2-7; 7 bases align to TRBD2. The specimen was CD8+ T cells sorted from PBMCs, collected less than 13 days after vaccination. The CDR3 spells CASSLGLAVWEQYF. The DNA for the CDR3 is TGTGCCAGCAGCTTAGGTCTAGCGGTCTGGGAGCAGTACTTC.